The clone carrying this T cell receptor beta chain was detected a few times. Its antigen is not known. This specimen comes from a study of cytomegalovirus exposure and HLA in healthy donors. Study-level results: One later analysis reportedly identified an Asian-associated ancestry cluster that showed fewer N-insertions than the roughly 620-donor mean. Whilst most TCR sequences proved rare, a subset of public TCRs occurred across many donors. In an earlier analysis, most TCR beta V segments were productive about 87% or about 30% of the time.

PCR employed 60 Vbeta and 13 Jbeta primers. Clones were sequenced by immunoSEQ multiplex PCR, and TCRdb holds only the in-frame ones, with some missing. Here the sample spans around 190,000 clones, roughly 79% being singletons. The clonotype comes from a man aged 25-45 years in good health and CMV-seronegative. Sequenced: PBMCs.

This CDR3 is CASRGLAGGTDTQYF. For the CDR3, the DNA is TGTGCCAGCAGGGGACTAGCGGGGGGCACAGATACGCAGTATTTT. The chain joins TRBV28 to TRBJ2-3, with 14 bases fitting TRBD2. The CDR3 extends over 15 amino acids. Germline V gene sequence: CDR1 MDHEN, CDR2 SYDVKM. The V gene end was trimmed by 6 bases and the J gene end by 1 base; junction bases not matched to a gene: 0. The full variable domain, its missing parts supplied by reference TRBV28 and TRBJ2-3, is DVKVTQSSRYLVKRTGEKVFLECVQDMDHENMFWYRQDPGLGLRLIYFSYDVKMKEKGDIPEGYSVSREKKERFSLILESASTNQTSMYLCASRGLAGGTDTQYFGPGTRLTVL.